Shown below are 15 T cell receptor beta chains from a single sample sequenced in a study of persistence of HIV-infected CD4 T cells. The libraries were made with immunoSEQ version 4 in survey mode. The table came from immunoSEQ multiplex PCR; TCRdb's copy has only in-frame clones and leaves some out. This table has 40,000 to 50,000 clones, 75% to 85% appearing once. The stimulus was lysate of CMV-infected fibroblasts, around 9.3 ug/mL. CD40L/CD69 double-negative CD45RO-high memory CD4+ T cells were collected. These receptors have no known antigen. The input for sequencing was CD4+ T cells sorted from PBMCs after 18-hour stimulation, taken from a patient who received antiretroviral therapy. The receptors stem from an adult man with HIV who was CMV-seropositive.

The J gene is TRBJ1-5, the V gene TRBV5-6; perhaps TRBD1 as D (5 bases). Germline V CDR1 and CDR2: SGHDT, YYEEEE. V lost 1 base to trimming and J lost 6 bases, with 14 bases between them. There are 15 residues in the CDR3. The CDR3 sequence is CASSLSSGQGQPQHF. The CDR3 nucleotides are TGTGCCAGCAGCTTGTCATCCGGGCAGGGTCAGCCCCAGCATTTT.

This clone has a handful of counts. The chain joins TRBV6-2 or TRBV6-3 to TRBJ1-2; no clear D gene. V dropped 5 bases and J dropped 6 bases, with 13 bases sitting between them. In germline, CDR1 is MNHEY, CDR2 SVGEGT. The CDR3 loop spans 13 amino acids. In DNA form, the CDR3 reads TGTGCCAGCAGTAGTCAGCTGAATAATGGCTACACCTTC. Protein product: CASSSQLNNGYTF.

The CDR3 sequence is CASSPEDRGTEAFF. CDR3 nucleotides: TGTGCCAGCTCACCAGAGGACAGGGGGACTGAAGCTTTCTTT. This chain links TRBV18 with TRBJ1-1; 10 bases map to TRBD1. This CDR3 spans 14 amino acids. Germline assignment: CDR1 KGHSH and CDR2 LQKENI. Unmatched junction bases numbered 2, after V lost 2 bases and J lost 5 bases.

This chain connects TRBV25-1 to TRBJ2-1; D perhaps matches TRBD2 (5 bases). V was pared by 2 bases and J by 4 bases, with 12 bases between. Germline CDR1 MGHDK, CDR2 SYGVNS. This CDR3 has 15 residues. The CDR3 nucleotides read TGTGCCAGCAGTGAAGAGGGTCAATCTTACAATGAGCAGTTCTTC. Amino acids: CASSEEGQSYNEQFF.

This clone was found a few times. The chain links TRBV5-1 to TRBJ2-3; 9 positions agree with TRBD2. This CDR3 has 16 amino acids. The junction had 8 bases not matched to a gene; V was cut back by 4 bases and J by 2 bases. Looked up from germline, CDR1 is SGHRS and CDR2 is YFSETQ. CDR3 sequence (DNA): TGCGCCAGCAGCGGGGTAGCGGGGGCGAACACAGATACGCAGTATTTT. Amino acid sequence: CASSGVAGANTDTQYF.

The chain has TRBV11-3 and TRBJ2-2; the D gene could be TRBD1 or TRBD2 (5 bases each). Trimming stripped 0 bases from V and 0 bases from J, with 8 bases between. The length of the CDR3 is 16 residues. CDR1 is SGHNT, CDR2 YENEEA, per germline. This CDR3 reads CASSLEGTANTGELFF. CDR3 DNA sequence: TGTGCCAGCAGCTTAGAGGGGACCGCGAACACCGGGGAGCTGTTTTTT.

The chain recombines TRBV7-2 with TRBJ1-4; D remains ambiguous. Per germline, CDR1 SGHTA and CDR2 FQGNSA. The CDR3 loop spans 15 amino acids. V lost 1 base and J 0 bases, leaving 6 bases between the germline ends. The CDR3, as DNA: TGTGCCAGCAGCTTAGTGGGGACAACTAATGAAAAACTGTTTTTT. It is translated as CASSLVGTTNEKLFF.

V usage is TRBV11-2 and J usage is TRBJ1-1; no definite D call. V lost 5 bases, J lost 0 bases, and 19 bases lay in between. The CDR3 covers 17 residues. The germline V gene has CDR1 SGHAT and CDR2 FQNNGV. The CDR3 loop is CASSRLTTMNLNTEAFF. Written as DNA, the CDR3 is TGTGCCAGCAGCCGACTAACCACCATGAACTTGAACACTGAAGCTTTCTTT.

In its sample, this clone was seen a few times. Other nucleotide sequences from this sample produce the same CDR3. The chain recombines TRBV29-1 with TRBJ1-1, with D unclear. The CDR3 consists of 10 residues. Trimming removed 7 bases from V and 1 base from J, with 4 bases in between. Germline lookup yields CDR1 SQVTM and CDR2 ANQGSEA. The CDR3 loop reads CSAANTEAFF. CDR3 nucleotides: TGCAGCGCTGCGAACACTGAAGCTTTCTTT.

The CDR3 DNA follows: TGTGCCAGCAGATATAGCGGGGGGCGGGTGAATGAGCAGTTCTTC. It translates to CASRYSGGRVNEQFF. The chain links TRBV6-5 to TRBJ2-1; 10 nucleotides align to TRBD2. The germline V gene encodes CDR1 MNHEY and CDR2 SVGAGI. Trimming removed 6 bases from V and 7 bases from J; junction bases left unmatched: 9. This CDR3 spans 15 amino acids.

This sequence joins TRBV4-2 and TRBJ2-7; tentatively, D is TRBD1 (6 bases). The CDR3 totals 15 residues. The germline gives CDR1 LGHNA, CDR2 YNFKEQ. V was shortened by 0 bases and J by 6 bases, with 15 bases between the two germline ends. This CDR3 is CASSQETGRGSEQYF. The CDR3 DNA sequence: TGTGCCAGCAGCCAAGAAACAGGCAGGGGAAGCGAGCAGTACTTC.

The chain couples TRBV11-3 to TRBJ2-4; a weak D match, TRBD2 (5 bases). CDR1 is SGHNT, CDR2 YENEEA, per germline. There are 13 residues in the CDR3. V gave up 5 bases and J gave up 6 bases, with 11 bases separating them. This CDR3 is CASSAPGTNIQYF. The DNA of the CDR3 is TGTGCCAGCAGCGCCCCGGGAACAAACATTCAGTACTTC.

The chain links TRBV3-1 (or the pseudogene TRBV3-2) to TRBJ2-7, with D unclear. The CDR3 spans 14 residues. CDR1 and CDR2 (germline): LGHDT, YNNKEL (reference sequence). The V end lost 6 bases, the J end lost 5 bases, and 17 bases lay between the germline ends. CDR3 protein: CASSPRSDRDEQYF. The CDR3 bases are TGTGCCAGCAGTCCCCGATCCGATAGGGACGAGCAGTACTTC.

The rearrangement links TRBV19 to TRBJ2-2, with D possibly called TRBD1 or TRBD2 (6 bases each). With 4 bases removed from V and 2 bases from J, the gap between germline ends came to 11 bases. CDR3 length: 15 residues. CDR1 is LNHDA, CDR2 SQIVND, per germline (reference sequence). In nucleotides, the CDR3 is TGTGCCAGTAGTAGGAGGGGGGCCAACACCGGGGAGCTGTTTTTT. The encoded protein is CASSRRGANTGELFF.

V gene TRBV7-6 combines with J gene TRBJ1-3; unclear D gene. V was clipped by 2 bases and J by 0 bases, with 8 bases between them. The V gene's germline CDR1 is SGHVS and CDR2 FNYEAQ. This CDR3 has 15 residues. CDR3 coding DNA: TGTGCCAGCAGCTTATCCGGGTCCTCTGGAAACACCATATATTTT. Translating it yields CASSLSGSSGNTIYF.